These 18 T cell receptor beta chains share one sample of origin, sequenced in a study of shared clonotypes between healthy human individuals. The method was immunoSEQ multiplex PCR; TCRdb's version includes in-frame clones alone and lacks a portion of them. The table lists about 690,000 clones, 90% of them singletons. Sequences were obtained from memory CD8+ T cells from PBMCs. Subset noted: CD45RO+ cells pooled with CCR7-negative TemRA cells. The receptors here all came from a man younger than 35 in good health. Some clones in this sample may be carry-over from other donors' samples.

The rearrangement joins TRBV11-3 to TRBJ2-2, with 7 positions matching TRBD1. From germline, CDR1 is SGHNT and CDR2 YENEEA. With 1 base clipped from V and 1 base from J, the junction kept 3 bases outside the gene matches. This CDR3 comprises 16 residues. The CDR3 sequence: CASSLGYRGNTGELFF. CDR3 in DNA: TGTGCCAGCAGCTTAGGGTACAGGGGGAACACCGGGGAGCTGTTTTTT.

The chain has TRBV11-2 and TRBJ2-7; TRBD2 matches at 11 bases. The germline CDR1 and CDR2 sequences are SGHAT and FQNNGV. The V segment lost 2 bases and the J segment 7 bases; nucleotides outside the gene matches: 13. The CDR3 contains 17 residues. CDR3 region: CASSLSGQGLAVWEQYF. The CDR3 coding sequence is TGTGCCAGCAGCTTAAGCGGCCAGGGACTAGCGGTCTGGGAGCAGTACTTC.

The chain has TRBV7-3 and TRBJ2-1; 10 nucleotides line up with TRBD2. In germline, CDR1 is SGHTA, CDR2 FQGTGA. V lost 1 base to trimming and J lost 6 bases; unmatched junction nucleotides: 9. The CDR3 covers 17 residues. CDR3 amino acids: CASSLSPASGSFNEQFF. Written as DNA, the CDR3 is TGTGCCAGCAGCTTAAGTCCCGCTAGCGGGAGTTTCAATGAGCAGTTCTTC.

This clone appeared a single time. DNA for the CDR3: TGCGCCAGCAGCCAAGTGGGATGGGGGGTCCACGAGCAGTACTTC. Translating gives CASSQVGWGVHEQYF. The chain carries TRBV4-3 and TRBJ2-7, with a possible D match to TRBD2 (6 bases). In germline, CDR1 is LGHNA, CDR2 YSLEER. V lost 1 base, J lost 5 bases, and 15 bases lay in between. The CDR3 is made up of 15 amino acids.

The CDR3 nucleotides are TGTGCCAGTAGTATCAGGGGAGCAGCCGAAGAACTGTTTTTT. Its protein is CASSIRGAAEELFF. The chain uses TRBV19 and TRBJ1-4, with TRBD1 as a possible D gene (6 bases). The CDR3 consists of 14 residues. The germline V gene encodes CDR1 LNHDA and CDR2 SQIVND (reference sequence). V lost 3 bases to trimming and J lost 12 bases, with 17 bases between them.

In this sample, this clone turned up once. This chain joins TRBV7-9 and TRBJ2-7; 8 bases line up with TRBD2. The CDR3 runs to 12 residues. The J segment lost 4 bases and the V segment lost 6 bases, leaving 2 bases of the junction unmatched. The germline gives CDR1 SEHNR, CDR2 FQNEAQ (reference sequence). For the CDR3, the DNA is TGTGCCAGCAGACGGGAGGGTTACGAGCAGTACTTC. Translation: CASRREGYEQYF.

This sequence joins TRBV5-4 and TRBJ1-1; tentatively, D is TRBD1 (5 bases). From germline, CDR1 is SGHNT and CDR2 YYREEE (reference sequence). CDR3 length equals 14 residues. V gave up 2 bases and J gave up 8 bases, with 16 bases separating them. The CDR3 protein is CASSLPGTQREAFF. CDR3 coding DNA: TGTGCCAGCAGCTTACCCGGGACTCAGAGGGAAGCTTTCTTT.

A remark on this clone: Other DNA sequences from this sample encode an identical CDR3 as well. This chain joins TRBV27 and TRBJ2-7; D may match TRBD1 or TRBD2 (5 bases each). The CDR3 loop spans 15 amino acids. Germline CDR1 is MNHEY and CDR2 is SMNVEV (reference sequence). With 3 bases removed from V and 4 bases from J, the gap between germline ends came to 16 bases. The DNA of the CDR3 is TGTGCCAGCAGTTTGGGGCCGGGGCGGGCTTACGAGCAGTACTTC. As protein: CASSLGPGRAYEQYF.

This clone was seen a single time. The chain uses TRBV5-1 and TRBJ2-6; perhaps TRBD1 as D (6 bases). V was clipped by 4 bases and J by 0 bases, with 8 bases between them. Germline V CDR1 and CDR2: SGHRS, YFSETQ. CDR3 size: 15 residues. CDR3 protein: CASSLQGSGANVLTF. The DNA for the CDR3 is TGCGCCAGCAGCCTACAGGGCTCTGGGGCCAACGTCCTGACTTTC.

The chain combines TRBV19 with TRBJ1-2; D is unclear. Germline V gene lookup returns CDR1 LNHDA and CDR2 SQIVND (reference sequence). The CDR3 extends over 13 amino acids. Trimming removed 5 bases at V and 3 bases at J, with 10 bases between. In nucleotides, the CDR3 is TGTGCCAGTAGTCTTGGGCTCTACTATGGCTACACCTTC. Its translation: CASSLGLYYGYTF.

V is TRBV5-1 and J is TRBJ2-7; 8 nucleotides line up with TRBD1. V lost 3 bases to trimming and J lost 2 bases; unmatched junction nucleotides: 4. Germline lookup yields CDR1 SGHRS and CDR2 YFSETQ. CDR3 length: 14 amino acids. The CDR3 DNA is TGCGCCAGCAGCTCCCTGGGACAGGCCTACGAGCAGTACTTC. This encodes CASSSLGQAYEQYF.

The CDR3 nucleotides are TGTGCCAGCAGCTTAGTGACGGTCTCCTCCTATGGCTACACCTTC. Amino acids: CASSLVTVSSYGYTF. The genes are TRBV11-2 and TRBJ1-2; D gene ambiguous. The length of the CDR3 is 15 residues. CDR1 is SGHAT and CDR2 is FQNNGV in the germline V gene. The V end lost 1 base, the J end lost 4 bases, and 13 bases lay between the germline ends. The full variable domain, its missing parts supplied by reference TRBV11-2 and TRBJ1-2, is EAGVAQSPRYKIIEKRQSVAFWCNPISGHATLYWYQQILGQGPKLLIQFQNNGVVDDSQLPKDRFSAERLKGVDSTLKIQPAKLEDSAVYLCASSLVTVSSYGYTFGSGTRLTVV.

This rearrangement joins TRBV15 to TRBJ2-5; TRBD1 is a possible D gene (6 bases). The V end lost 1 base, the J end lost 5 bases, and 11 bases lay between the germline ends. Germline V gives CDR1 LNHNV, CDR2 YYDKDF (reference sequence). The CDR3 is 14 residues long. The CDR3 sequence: CATSRAQGGETQYF. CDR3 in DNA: TGTGCCACCAGCAGAGCACAGGGTGGGGAGACCCAGTACTTC.

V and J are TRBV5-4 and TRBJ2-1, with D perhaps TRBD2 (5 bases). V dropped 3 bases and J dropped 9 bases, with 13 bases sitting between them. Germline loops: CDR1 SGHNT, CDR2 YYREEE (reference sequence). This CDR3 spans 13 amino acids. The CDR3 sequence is CASSWQLGSEQFF. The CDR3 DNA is TGTGCCAGCAGCTGGCAACTAGGCTCTGAGCAGTTCTTC.

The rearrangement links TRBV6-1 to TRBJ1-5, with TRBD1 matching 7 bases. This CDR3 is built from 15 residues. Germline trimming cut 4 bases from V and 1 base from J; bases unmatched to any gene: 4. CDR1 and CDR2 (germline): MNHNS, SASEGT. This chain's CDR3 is CASSVRTGSNQPQHF. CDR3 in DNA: TGTGCCAGCAGTGTTCGGACAGGCAGCAATCAGCCCCAGCATTTT.

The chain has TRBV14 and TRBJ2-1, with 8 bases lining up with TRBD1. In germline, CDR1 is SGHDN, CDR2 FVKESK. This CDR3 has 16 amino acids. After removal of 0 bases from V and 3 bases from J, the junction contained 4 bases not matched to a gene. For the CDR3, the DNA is TGTGCCAGCAGCCAAGAGGGCAGGGGGCTCTACAATGAGCAGTTCTTC. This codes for CASSQEGRGLYNEQFF.

CDR3 protein: CASTPAGKNGELFF. Written as DNA, the CDR3 is TGTGCCAGTACCCCCGCGGGGAAGAACGGGGAGCTGTTTTTT. This chain connects TRBV19 to TRBJ2-2; D may be TRBD2 (6 bases). Germline CDR1 LNHDA, CDR2 SQIVND (reference sequence). V was cut by 7 bases and J by 7 bases, with 16 bases left in between. The CDR3 has 14 residues.

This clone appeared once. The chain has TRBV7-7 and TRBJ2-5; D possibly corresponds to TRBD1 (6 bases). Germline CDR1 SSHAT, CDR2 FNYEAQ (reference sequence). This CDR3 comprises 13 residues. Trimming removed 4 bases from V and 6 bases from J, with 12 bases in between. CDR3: CASSSSRGQTQYF. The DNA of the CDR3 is TGTGCCAGCAGCTCATCCAGGGGACAGACCCAGTACTTC.